A selection of T cell receptor beta chains follows, all from one sample in a study of tumor-infiltrating lymphocytes in oesophageal squamous cell carcinoma. TCRdb reprocessed the PCR reads via MiXCR and lists one record per CDR3 protein. The sample lists 16,000 or so distinct CDR3 sequences; approximately 43% were seen once. Sequencing was carried out using blood. The receptors originated from a female donor with esophageal squamous cell carcinoma. The CDR3 runs from the conserved cysteine through the conserved F or W. The D gene is left open where the match is weak. Expanded clones are given a class, and other clones once, few, many or no size at all.

J gene: TRBJ2-1; D gene: TRBD2; V gene: TRBV7-2; clone size: -; CDR3 DNA: TGTGCCAGCAGGTTCTCTAGCGGGAGGCCGAACAATGAGCAGTTCTTC; CDR3 protein: CASRFSSGRPNNEQFF
J gene: TRBJ2-3; D gene: -; V gene: TRBV11-2; clone size: many; CDR3 DNA: TGTGCCAGCAGCTTATCCCCAGGTTTCACAGATACGCAGTATTTT; CDR3 protein: CASSLSPGFTDTQYF
J gene: TRBJ1-1; D gene: TRBD1; V gene: TRBV5-1; clone size: many; CDR3 DNA: TGCGCCAGCAGCTATGGGACAGCAGAGAACACTGAAGCTTTCTTT; CDR3 protein: CASSYGTAENTEAFF
J gene: TRBJ2-1; D gene: TRBD2; V gene: TRBV7-2; clone size: few; CDR3 DNA: TGTGCCAGCAGCCAGACTAGCGGGCCCATGGATGAGCAGTTCTTC; CDR3 protein: CASSQTSGPMDEQFF
J gene: TRBJ2-7; D gene: -; V gene: TRBV5-4; clone size: many; CDR3 DNA: TGTGCCAGCAGCTTGGTTACGCCCTATCATGAGCAGTACTTC; CDR3 protein: CASSLVTPYHEQYF
J gene: TRBJ1-2; D gene: TRBD1; V gene: TRBV7-2; clone size: medium-sized; CDR3 DNA: TGTGCCAGCAGCTTCGGGACAGACTATGGCTACACCTTC; CDR3 protein: CASSFGTDYGYTF
J gene: TRBJ2-3; D gene: -; V gene: TRBV7-2; clone size: -; CDR3 DNA: TGTGCCAGCAGCTTACTCCCAGGGGTCGGTACAGATACGCAGTATTTT; CDR3 protein: CASSLLPGVGTDTQYF
J gene: TRBJ2-5; D gene: -; V gene: TRBV11-3; clone size: -; CDR3 DNA: TGTGCCAGCAGCTTCGACGGCGGGACCCAGTACTTC; CDR3 protein: CASSFDGGTQYF
J gene: TRBJ2-5; D gene: -; V gene: TRBV6-6; clone size: many; CDR3 DNA: TGTGCCAGCAGTTACCCCTCGGGGCCTAGTCAAGAGACCCAGTACTTC; CDR3 protein: CASSYPSGPSQETQYF
J gene: TRBJ2-1; D gene: TRBD2; V gene: TRBV15; clone size: few; CDR3 DNA: TGTGCCACCAGCGCCCAGGGAGGGTCATCAAATGAGCAGTTCTTC; CDR3 protein: CATSAQGGSSNEQFF
J gene: TRBJ2-2; D gene: -; V gene: TRBV7-4; clone size: few; CDR3 DNA: TGTGCCAGCAGCCCTCGGGGGTCCTTCACCGGGGAGCTGTTTTTT; CDR3 protein: CASSPRGSFTGELFF
J gene: TRBJ2-1; D gene: TRBD2; V gene: TRBV11-2; clone size: medium-sized; CDR3 DNA: TGTGCCAGCAGCTTAGAACCTAGCGGGAGGGCCGGTTTCTTC; CDR3 protein: CASSLEPSGRAGFF
J gene: TRBJ2-7; D gene: TRBD2; V gene: TRBV6-2/TRBV6-3; clone size: -; CDR3 DNA: TGTGCCAGCACCCTCGGACTAGCGGGAGGGGGGGGCTATGAGCAGTACTTC; CDR3 protein: CASTLGLAGGGGYEQYF
J gene: TRBJ1-5; D gene: -; V gene: TRBV4-1; clone size: few; CDR3 DNA: TGCGCCAGCAGCCAAGAGGGGGGAGGGCGCCGGGGCAATCAGCCCCAGCATTTT; CDR3 protein: CASSQEGGGRRGNQPQHF
J gene: TRBJ2-3; D gene: -; V gene: TRBV12-3/TRBV12-4; clone size: -; CDR3 DNA: TGTGCCAGCAGTTTGGCAGTTTCGACAGATACGCAGTATTTT; CDR3 protein: CASSLAVSTDTQYF
J gene: TRBJ1-1; D gene: -; V gene: TRBV28; clone size: many; CDR3 DNA: TGTGCCAGCAGTTCGCCTCAGGGGCCACGTAACACTGAAGCTTTCTTT; CDR3 protein: CASSSPQGPRNTEAFF
J gene: TRBJ2-7; D gene: TRBD1; V gene: TRBV4-1; clone size: -; CDR3 DNA: TGCGCCAGCAGCCAAGTCCAACAGGGGATCTACGAGCAGTACTTC; CDR3 protein: CASSQVQQGIYEQYF
J gene: TRBJ2-7; D gene: TRBD2; V gene: TRBV6-6; clone size: -; CDR3 DNA: TGTGCCAGCAGTTACGGGACTAGCGGGCTAGTCTCCTGGGAGCAGTACTTC; CDR3 protein: CASSYGTSGLVSWEQYF
J gene: TRBJ2-5; D gene: -; V gene: TRBV6-5; clone size: -; CDR3 DNA: TGTGCCAGCAGTAGGACGCGACAGACCAGCGAGACCCAGTACTTC; CDR3 protein: CASSRTRQTSETQYF
J gene: TRBJ2-1; D gene: -; V gene: TRBV28; clone size: -; CDR3 DNA: TGTGCCAGCAGTAACCGGGGTCTCAATGAGCAGTTCTTC; CDR3 protein: CASSNRGLNEQFF
J gene: TRBJ2-5; D gene: TRBD2; V gene: TRBV7-2; clone size: -; CDR3 DNA: TGTGCCAGCAGCTGGACTAGCGGGAACCTATACAATGAGCAGTACTTC; CDR3 protein: CASSWTSGNLYNEQYF
J gene: TRBJ2-7; D gene: -; V gene: TRBV7-6; clone size: -; CDR3 DNA: TGTGCCAGCAGCACCTTCCGTTACGAGCAGTACTTC; CDR3 protein: CASSTFRYEQYF
J gene: TRBJ2-5; D gene: -; V gene: TRBV14; clone size: -; CDR3 DNA: TGTGCCAGCAGCCAAGTCCGAGAGACCCAGTACTTC; CDR3 protein: CASSQVRETQYF
J gene: TRBJ2-1; D gene: TRBD1; V gene: TRBV7-6; clone size: once; CDR3 DNA: TGTGCCAGCAGCCCAACGACAGGGTCGGGAACTTACAATGAGCAGTTCTTC; CDR3 protein: CASSPTTGSGTYNEQFF
J gene: TRBJ2-6; D gene: -; V gene: TRBV7-3; clone size: -; CDR3 DNA: -; CDR3 protein: CASSWNPRQAGPAGDPVLRF
J gene: TRBJ2-1; D gene: TRBD2; V gene: TRBV7-9; clone size: many; CDR3 DNA: TGTGCCAGCAGCCCGCGGACTAGCGGGAGGAATGTTGAGCAGTTCTTC; CDR3 protein: CASSPRTSGRNVEQFF
J gene: TRBJ2-5; D gene: -; V gene: TRBV6-1; clone size: medium-sized; CDR3 DNA: TGTGCCAGCAGTTATTGGGAGACCCAGTACTTC; CDR3 protein: CASSYWETQYF
J gene: TRBJ1-1; D gene: -; V gene: TRBV6-1; clone size: many; CDR3 DNA: TGTGCCAGCAGTACCGGGTGGAGCACTGAAGCTTTCTTT; CDR3 protein: CASSTGWSTEAFF
J gene: TRBJ2-2; D gene: -; V gene: TRBV7-2; clone size: few; CDR3 DNA: TGTGCCAGCAGCTTAGACCGGGGGGCGCAAGGGGAGCTGTTTTTT; CDR3 protein: CASSLDRGAQGELFF
J gene: TRBJ2-3; D gene: -; V gene: TRBV7-2; clone size: -; CDR3 DNA: TGTGCCAGCAGCCTAAGGACAGACACAGATACGCAGTATTTT; CDR3 protein: CASSLRTDTDTQYF
J gene: TRBJ1-1; D gene: -; V gene: TRBV11-1; clone size: many; CDR3 DNA: TGTGCCAGCAGCCCCGCCGGGGCCCTGGGCACTGAAGCTTTCTTT; CDR3 protein: CASSPAGALGTEAFF
J gene: TRBJ2-5; D gene: -; V gene: TRBV27; clone size: -; CDR3 DNA: TGTGCCAGCAGTCCCAATGGGGGAGTACCTGAGACCCAGTACTTC; CDR3 protein: CASSPNGGVPETQYF
J gene: TRBJ2-4; D gene: -; V gene: TRBV10-3; clone size: -; CDR3 DNA: TGTGCCATCAGTGAATGGTACACCGGGGAGCTGTACTTC; CDR3 protein: CAISEWYTGELYF
J gene: TRBJ2-7; D gene: -; V gene: TRBV11-2; clone size: many; CDR3 DNA: TGTGCCAGCAGCTTAGTGCCTGGGAACGAGCAGTACTTC; CDR3 protein: CASSLVPGNEQYF
J gene: TRBJ2-7; D gene: TRBD1; V gene: TRBV6-1; clone size: many; CDR3 DNA: TGTGCCAGCAGCCGCGGGACAGGGGTTACCTACGAGCAGTACTTC; CDR3 protein: CASSRGTGVTYEQYF
J gene: TRBJ2-2; D gene: -; V gene: TRBV7-3; clone size: -; CDR3 DNA: TGTGCCAGCAGCTTATTAGGGGTGGGGAACACCGGGGAGCTGTTTTTT; CDR3 protein: CASSLLGVGNTGELFF
J gene: TRBJ2-5; D gene: TRBD2; V gene: TRBV7-2; clone size: few; CDR3 DNA: TGTGCCAGCAGCTTAGTACCGGGGACTAGCGGAGAGACCCAGTACTTC; CDR3 protein: CASSLVPGTSGETQYF
J gene: TRBJ2-5; D gene: -; V gene: TRBV3-1; clone size: -; CDR3 DNA: TGTGCCAGCAGCTACCCGGTCTCGACCCAAGAGACCCAGTACTTC; CDR3 protein: CASSYPVSTQETQYF
J gene: TRBJ1-4; D gene: -; V gene: TRBV7-9; clone size: -; CDR3 DNA: TGTGCCAGCAGCTCCATGGGGTATACTAATGAAAAACTGTTTTTT; CDR3 protein: CASSSMGYTNEKLFF
J gene: TRBJ2-5; D gene: -; V gene: TRBV7-2; clone size: -; CDR3 DNA: TGTGCCAGCAGCTTGCGGACTCCCGGAAAGACCCAGTACTTC; CDR3 protein: CASSLRTPGKTQYF
J gene: TRBJ2-1; D gene: -; V gene: TRBV7-6; clone size: few; CDR3 DNA: TGTGCCAGCAGCTTAGATAGCAGGGGTGAGCAGTTCTTC; CDR3 protein: CASSLDSRGEQFF
J gene: TRBJ2-3; D gene: -; V gene: TRBV6-1; clone size: few; CDR3 DNA: TGTGCCAGCAGGAGGGACCCCACAGATACGCAGTATTTT; CDR3 protein: CASRRDPTDTQYF
J gene: TRBJ2-5; D gene: TRBD2; V gene: TRBV6-1; clone size: many; CDR3 DNA: TGTGCCAGCAGTCCTCAATCGACACCACTAGCGGGTAGGCTGCAGTACTTC; CDR3 protein: CASSPQSTPLAGRLQYF
J gene: TRBJ1-1; D gene: -; V gene: TRBV6-1; clone size: -; CDR3 DNA: TGTGCCAGCAGAGGAGGGGCCACAGGGATGAACAATGAAGCTTTCTTT; CDR3 protein: CASRGGATGMNNEAFF
J gene: TRBJ2-3; D gene: TRBD2; V gene: TRBV7-4; clone size: -; CDR3 DNA: TGTGCCAACATGGGACTAGGTCGGGATACGCAGTATTTT; CDR3 protein: CANMGLGRDTQYF